This TCR beta chain was identified during a study of beta chain features in type 1 diabetes. This CDR3 comprises 12 residues. Trimming took 10 bases from V and 3 from J; bases not matched to a gene: 6. Germline loops: CDR1 ENHRY, CDR2 SYGVKD. Reverse transcribing all isolated RNA meant expressed TCRB transcripts were sequenced. Naive, central memory and regulatory T cell samples averaged roughly 3.5 million reads. Method: immunoSEQ multiplex PCR; TCRdb's copy keeps in-frame clones and lacks some. Of fewer than 900,000 clones in the sample, 17% were seen once. This clone showed up just a few times. The clonotype originates from a woman aged 18-29 years in good health. Sequencing input: naive CD4+ T cells from blood. This chain uses TRBV10-3 with TRBJ2-7; 7 bases align to TRBD1. The CDR3 DNA reads TGTGCCACCACAGGGGTCCTCTACGAGCAGTACTTC. Its translation is CATTGVLYEQYF.